Listed below are T cell receptor beta chains from one sample, sequenced in a study of blood T cell repertoires in COVID-19. Profiling relied on immunoSEQ multiplex PCR, and the TCRdb table lists in-frame clones only, not all of them. The data hold some 150,000 clones, with over 75% observed a single time. The sequencing sample was made of peripheral blood. Every receptor here comes from a woman aged 40 to 50 with acute or convalescent COVID-19. CDR3s include the opening cysteine and the closing phenylalanine or tryptophan. D genes are given only for firm matches. Expanded clones are given a class, and other clones once, few, many or no size at all.

once TRBJ2-7 TRBV7-2 TRBD1 TGTGCCAGCAGCCCAGGGACAGGGGGCGAGGGGCAGTACTTC CASSPGTGGEGQYF
NA TRBJ1-2 TRBV7-9 NA TGTGCCAGCAGCTTAGGGGCAGGGTACTATGGCTACACCTTC CASSLGAGYYGYTF
NA TRBJ2-1 TRBV28 NA TGTGCCAGCAGTCCAGGACTAATGTACAATGAGCAGTTCTTC CASSPGLMYNEQFF
NA TRBJ2-1 TRBV11-2 NA TGTGCCAGCAGCTTAGGGCAGGGCTATGAGCAGTTCTTC CASSLGQGYEQFF
NA TRBJ1-2 TRBV6-4 TRBD1 TGTGCCAGCAGTGTCTCCGCCTCGGACAGGGGGCATGGCTACACCTTC CASSVSASDRGHGYTF
NA TRBJ1-4 TRBV4-1 TRBD1 TGCGCCAGCAGCCAAGAAGGGACAGGGGGCGAAAAACTGTTTTTT CASSQEGTGGEKLFF
NA TRBJ1-1 TRBV3-1/TRBV3-2 NA TGTGCCAGCAGCGTGCTAGAGTCGGGCACTGAAGCTTTCTTT CASSVLESGTEAFF
NA TRBJ2-5 TRBV10-3 NA TGTGCCATCAGCAGCGGACGGATACAAGAGACCCAGTACTTC CAISSGRIQETQYF
NA TRBJ2-3 TRBV24-1 TRBD1 TGTGCCACCAGTGATCCCCTGGGGGGACAGGGTTCCCCAGATACGCAGTATTTT CATSDPLGGQGSPDTQYF
once TRBJ1-6 TRBV19 NA TGTGCCAGTAGTATAGAACTGGCACGGGACAACTATAATTCACCCCTCCACTTT CASSIELARDNYNSPLHF
NA TRBJ1-1 TRBV6-5 TRBD1 TGTGCCAGCAGCGTTCAAGGGACAGGGGTTAATGAAGCTTTCTTT CASSVQGTGVNEAFF
NA TRBJ2-1 TRBV5-4 NA TGTGCCAGCAGCAATTTGAGGGACTACAATGAGCAGTTCTTC CASSNLRDYNEQFF
NA TRBJ2-6 TRBV3-1/TRBV3-2 TRBD2 TGTGCCAGCAGCCAGGGACTAGCGGGATTCTCTGGGGCCAACGTCCTGACTTTC CASSQGLAGFSGANVLTF
once TRBJ2-1 TRBV7-7 NA TGTGCTAGCAGTCCAATCAGTAACAATGAGCAGTTCTTC CASSPISNNEQFF
NA TRBJ2-5 TRBV19 NA TGTGCCAGTAGTATAACGGGGAGTGGCCAAGAGACCCAGTACTTC CASSITGSGQETQYF
once TRBJ2-7 TRBV10-1 NA TGCGCCAGCAGTGACTGGACAGCAAACTCCTACGAGCAGTACTTC CASSDWTANSYEQYF
NA TRBJ2-3 TRBV11-2 NA TGTGCCAGCAGCTTAGAAGCTGTTCCTAGCACAGATACGCAGTATTTT CASSLEAVPSTDTQYF
NA TRBJ1-4 TRBV29-1 TRBD1 TGCAGCGTGGGGGGACAGGGGGCGGGTGAAAAACTGTTTTTT CSVGGQGAGEKLFF
once TRBJ2-1 TRBV19 TRBD2 TGTGCCAACTATAGCGGGGGGGGGCATGAGCAGTTCTTC CANYSGGGHEQFF
NA TRBJ2-1 TRBV28 TRBD2 TGTGCCAGCAGTCCTCTCGCGGGAGGACTAAACAATGAGCAGTTCTTC CASSPLAGGLNNEQFF
NA TRBJ2-3 TRBV27 NA TGTGCCAGCAGTTCACTTCTCACAGATACGCAGTATTTT CASSSLLTDTQYF
NA TRBJ1-1 TRBV30 NA TGTGCCTGGAGTGCCCCACAGGGAATTATGAACACTGAAGCTTTCTTT CAWSAPQGIMNTEAFF
NA TRBJ1-2 TRBV24-1 TRBD1 TGTGCCACCAGTGATGGGGGGGGACAGGGCGGCGGCTACACCTTC CATSDGGGQGGGYTF
NA TRBJ1-1 TRBV3-1/TRBV3-2 TRBD1 TGTGCCAGCAGCCAAAATAGGGGGCGAAGTGAAGCTTTCTTT CASSQNRGRSEAFF